One and the same sample provided the 4 T cell receptor beta chains below, sequenced in a study of blood T cell repertoires in COVID-19. Assay used: immunoSEQ multiplex PCR; TCRdb lists only in-frame clones, some missing. Of some 110,000 clones detected, roughly 86% appear once; the ten largest clones hold 4.5%. The sample comprised peripheral blood. Receptor source: a man in his forties with acute or convalescent COVID-19.

This clone appeared a few times. The V call is TRBV6-5, the J call TRBJ2-5, with D maybe TRBD2 (5 bases). The germline V gene encodes CDR1 MNHEY and CDR2 SVGAGI. The CDR3 is made up of 15 amino acids. The V gene lost 5 bases and the J gene lost 3 bases, with 16 bases spanning the gap. The CDR3 reads CASSLDPSGKETQYF. CDR3 in DNA: TGTGCCAGCAGTCTTGACCCAAGCGGAAAAGAGACCCAGTACTTC.

The V gene is TRBV9, the J gene TRBJ1-2; 9 nucleotides agree with TRBD1. The CDR3 is 14 amino acids. Trimming removed 0 bases from V and 7 bases from J; junction bases left unmatched: 4. From germline, CDR1 is SGDLS and CDR2 YYNGEE. CDR3 in amino acids: CASSVGGQGIGYTF. For the CDR3, the DNA is TGTGCCAGCAGCGTAGGGGGACAGGGTATTGGCTACACCTTC. The entire variable domain, with the rest obtained from reference TRBV9 and TRBJ1-2, is as follows: DSGVTQTPKHLITATGQRVTLRCSPRSGDLSVYWYQQSLDQGLQFLIQYYNGEERAKGNILERFSAQQFPDLHSELNLSSLELGDSALYFCASSVGGQGIGYTFGSGTRLTVV.

This chain connects TRBV29-1 to TRBJ1-4, with 7 positions matching TRBD1. The CDR3 runs to 16 residues. The germline V gene encodes CDR1 SQVTM and CDR2 ANQGSEA. V gave up 4 bases and J gave up 7 bases; unmatched junction bases: 15. The CDR3 loop is CSVVKGAVTGGEKLFF. Written as DNA, the CDR3 is TGCAGCGTTGTCAAGGGGGCCGTGACCGGGGGTGAAAAACTGTTTTTT.

This chain uses TRBV2 with TRBJ1-1, with D perhaps matching TRBD1 (5 bases). The CDR3 totals 14 residues. CDR1 and CDR2 (germline): SNHLY, FYNNEI. V lost 4 bases and J lost 2, with 11 bases in between. The CDR3 nucleotides read TGTGCCAGCAGTGTAAGGGGCCCAAACACTGAAGCTTTCTTT. Amino acids: CASSVRGPNTEAFF.